Listed below are T cell receptor beta chains from one sample, sequenced in a study of T cells in localized non-small cell lung cancer. Using immunoSEQ multiplex PCR, the repertoire was profiled, and TCRdb retains in-frame clones only, with some absent. The profile shows some 2,500 clones, approximately 24% of them singletons. The sequences come from lung tumor tissue, collected before any cancer treatment. The receptors come from a woman aged 40 to 75 with stage I lung adenocarcinoma. CDR3s include the opening cysteine and the closing phenylalanine or tryptophan. Each record gives: J gene, D gene, V gene, clone size, CDR3 DNA, CDR3 protein. The D gene is left open where the match is weak. Clone size is shown for a subset of rows, as once, few, many or a class of expanded clone.

TRBJ2-7 . TRBV18 . TGTGCCAGCTCACCACTTTCGGCAGGGTACTCCTACGAGCAGTACTTC CASSPLSAGYSYEQYF
TRBJ1-5 . TRBV6-8 . TGTGCCAGCAGTGGCCAAGGACGGATTAGCAATCAGCCCCAGCATTTT CASSGQGRISNQPQHF
TRBJ1-5 . TRBV6-8 . TGTGCCAGCAGTAGAGGGGACCCAGGCCATCAGCCCCAGCATTTT CASSRGDPGHQPQHF
TRBJ2-4 TRBD1 TRBV11-3 . TGTGCCAGCAGCTACAGCCGGGACAGCAAAAACATTCAGTACTTC CASSYSRDSKNIQYF
TRBJ1-2 . TRBV6-1 medium-sized TGTGCCAGCAGTGAAGACGGCAGGGAATATGGCTACACCTTC CASSEDGREYGYTF
TRBJ1-1 . TRBV6-8 few TGTGCCAGCAGTTTGACTCTTACCACGAACACTGAAGCTTTCTTT CASSLTLTTNTEAFF
TRBJ1-1 TRBD1 TRBV15 . TGTGCCACCAGCGGGGACAGGGTGAACACTGAAGCTTTCTTT CATSGDRVNTEAFF
TRBJ2-3 . TRBV18 . TGTGCCAGCTCATCACTACTAGTCACCTCAGATACGCAGTATTTT CASSSLLVTSDTQYF
TRBJ2-5 TRBD2 TRBV11-3 . TGTGCCAGCAGCTCTCAGACTAGCGGGGAAGAGACCCAGTACTTC CASSSQTSGEETQYF
TRBJ1-1 TRBD1 TRBV6-8 few TGTGCCAGCTTGACTAGGGGGCTGGCGAACACTGAAGCTTTCTTT CASLTRGLANTEAFF
TRBJ2-7 . TRBV19 . TGTGCCAGTAGTATAGCCCTAAACCCCTACGAGCAGTACTTC CASSIALNPYEQYF
TRBJ2-1 . TRBV9 few TGTGCCAGCAGCGAGTCGGGACTCCCTCGGTACAATGAGCAGTTCTTC CASSESGLPRYNEQFF
TRBJ2-7 TRBD1 TRBV19 . TGTGCCAGTAGTATAATGGCAGGGGGCTCCTACGAGCAGTACTTC CASSIMAGGSYEQYF
TRBJ2-3 . TRBV11-3 few TGTGCCAGCAGCTTAGGCGGCGGCTACTTCACAGATACGCAGTATTTT CASSLGGGYFTDTQYF
TRBJ1-2 TRBD1 TRBV28 . TGTGCCAGCAGTTCATTCCAGGGGGCTTATGGCTACACCTTC CASSSFQGAYGYTF
TRBJ2-1 TRBD2 TRBV30 once TGTGCCTGGACCGTACGGCTAGCGGGAGTCAATGAGCAGTTCTTC CAWTVRLAGVNEQFF
TRBJ2-1 . TRBV29-1 . TGCAGCGTTGACTCCCGTAAAAGAGCCGAAGGAGAGCAGTTCTTC CSVDSRKRAEGEQFF
TRBJ2-2 TRBD2 TRBV11-3 medium-sized TGTGCCAGCAGCTTATTCGTGCCTAGCGGGGGCGCCGACCGGGCCGGGGAGCTGTTTTTT CASSLFVPSGGADRAGELFF
TRBJ2-3 TRBD2 TRBV9 . TGTGCCAGCAGCCCCTTGGGTAGCGGGGGGATTGGAGATACGCAGTATTTT CASSPLGSGGIGDTQYF
TRBJ2-3 . TRBV4-1 . TGCGCCAGCAGCCAAGGCCGGACAACTAGCACAGATACGCAGTATTTT CASSQGRTTSTDTQYF
TRBJ1-2 . TRBV19 . TGTGCCAGTAGTATGCAACTAAACTATGGCTACACCTTC CASSMQLNYGYTF
TRBJ1-2 TRBD1 TRBV11-3 . TGTGCCAGCAGCTTAAATGACAGGGTGGGCCATGGCTACACCTTC CASSLNDRVGHGYTF
TRBJ1-1 . TRBV15 . TGTGCCACCAGCAGAGATGGGGCAGGGAACACTGAAGCTTTCTTT CATSRDGAGNTEAFF
TRBJ1-4 . TRBV4-1 few TGCGCCAGCAGCCAAGAGTGGATAGGGGGGCGATATGAAAAACTGTTTTTT CASSQEWIGGRYEKLFF
TRBJ1-5 TRBD1 TRBV18 once TGTGCCAGCTCACCGATGGGACAGGGCAGTCAGCCCCAGCATTTT CASSPMGQGSQPQHF
TRBJ1-6 . TRBV11-3 . TGTGCCAGCAGCCCTCAGACAGGAGATAATTCACCCCTCCACTTT CASSPQTGDNSPLHF
TRBJ2-7 . TRBV18 . TGTGCCAGCTCACCACCGTCGGGCGGCGACAACGAGCAGTACTTC CASSPPSGGDNEQYF
TRBJ1-4 . TRBV19 . TGTGCCAGCGCCGGCGGGGCATATGCCACTAATGAAAAACTGTTTTTT CASAGGAYATNEKLFF
TRBJ2-1 . TRBV9 few TGTGCCAGCAGCGTCACCCCCCTGGAGGGTGAGCAGTTCTTC CASSVTPLEGEQFF